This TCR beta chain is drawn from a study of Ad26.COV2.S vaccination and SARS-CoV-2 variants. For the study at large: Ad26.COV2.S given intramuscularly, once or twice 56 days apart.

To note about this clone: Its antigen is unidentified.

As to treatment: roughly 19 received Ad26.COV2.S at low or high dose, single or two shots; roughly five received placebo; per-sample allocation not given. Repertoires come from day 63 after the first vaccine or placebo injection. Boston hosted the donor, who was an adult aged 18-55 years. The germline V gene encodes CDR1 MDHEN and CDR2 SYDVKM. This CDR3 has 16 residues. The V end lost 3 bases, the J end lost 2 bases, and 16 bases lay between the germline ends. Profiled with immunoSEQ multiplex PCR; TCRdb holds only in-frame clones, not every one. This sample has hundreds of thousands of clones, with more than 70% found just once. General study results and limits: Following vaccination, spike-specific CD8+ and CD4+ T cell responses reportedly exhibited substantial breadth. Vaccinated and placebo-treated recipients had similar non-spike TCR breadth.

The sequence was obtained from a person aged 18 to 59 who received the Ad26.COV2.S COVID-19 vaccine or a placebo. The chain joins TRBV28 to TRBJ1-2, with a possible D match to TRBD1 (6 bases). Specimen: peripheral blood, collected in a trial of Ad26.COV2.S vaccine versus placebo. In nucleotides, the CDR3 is TGTGCCAGCAGTTTCTTCTCGGGGGCCGAAAACTATGGCTACACCTTC. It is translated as CASSFFSGAENYGYTF.